Sequencing of this TCR beta chain was carried out in a study of blood T cell repertoires in COVID-19. Study details: Samples came from the United States, Italy and Spain, spanning acute and convalescent COVID-19. Sample material is recorded as cDNA or gDNA derived from T cells, B-cell-depleted T cells, or PBMCs.

Per the study methods: Scientists estimated how many nucleated cells there were by amplifying reference gene primers. Some clones are missing from TCRdb's copy, which holds only in-frame ones; the method was immunoSEQ multiplex PCR. The V and J calls and clone size come from that table; D and trimming were worked out from the DNA. Of roughly 87,000 clones listed, more than 85% are singletons. Trimming removed 3 bases at V and 1 base at J, with 14 bases between. Germline V gene lookup returns CDR1 DFQATT and CDR2 SNEGSKA (reference sequence). The CDR3 is 15 residues long. The chain links TRBV20-1 to TRBJ2-3; possibly TRBD2 for D (6 bases). The origin of this receptor is a middle-aged man with acute or convalescent COVID-19. The material sequenced was peripheral blood. The CDR3: CSASSSWGGTDTQYF. The DNA for the CDR3 is TGCAGTGCTAGTAGTAGTTGGGGGGGCACAGATACGCAGTATTTT.